Sequencing of this T cell receptor beta chain was carried out in a study of blood T cell repertoires in COVID-19. About the study: Researchers got acute and convalescent COVID-19 samples from the United States, Italy and Spain.

In the original processing: Amplification of reference gene primers provided the estimated nucleated cell counts. Profiled with immunoSEQ multiplex PCR; TCRdb holds only in-frame clones, not every one. V, J and clone size reflect that table, while D and trimming were determined from the DNA. This table has some 130,000 clones, roughly 78% appearing once. Per the germline V gene, CDR1 is MRHNA and CDR2 is SNTAGT. The length of the CDR3 is 14 residues. The J segment lost 6 bases and the V segment lost 6 bases, leaving 3 bases of the junction unmatched. The cohort comprised adults aged 18 to 89 years residing in under 30 US areas. Cohorts were based on clinical histories the participants reported.

V gene TRBV6-4 combines with J gene TRBJ2-1, with 12 bases matching TRBD2. The source material was PBMCs or T cells enriched from blood (not recorded which). This TCR came from a woman aged 50 to 60 who had recovered from COVID-19. In nucleotides, the CDR3 is TGTGCCAGCAGCTCTAGCGGGGGGGCCAATGAGCAGTTCTTC. Protein sequence: CASSSSGGANEQFF.